A single sample is the source of the 28 T cell receptor beta chains below, sequenced in a study of shared clonotypes between healthy human individuals. Method: immunoSEQ multiplex PCR; TCRdb's copy keeps in-frame clones and lacks some. The table lists around 500,000 clones, 76% of them singletons. Source material: PBMCs. Source of these receptors: a woman in her forties in good health. Some clones in this sample may be carry-over from other donors' samples.

This clone has more than one count but fewer than ten. Different DNA sequences within this sample yield the same CDR3. The chain is built from TRBV7-2 and TRBJ1-1; D uncertain. In germline, CDR1 is SGHTA, CDR2 FQGNSA. V was pared by 3 bases and J by 1 base, with 6 bases between. The CDR3 covers 13 residues. The CDR3 DNA sequence: TGTGCCAGCAGCTTCGGGTCGAACACTGAAGCTTTCTTT. Translation gives CASSFGSNTEAFF.

This CDR3 reads CASSKGGLSEKLFF. Written as DNA, the CDR3 is TGTGCCAGCAGCAAAGGGGGGCTAAGTGAAAAACTGTTTTTT. The rearrangement joins TRBV21-1 to TRBJ1-4; the table's D call, TRBD1, has no DNA check behind it. TRBV21-1 is shown as a pseudogene. This CDR3 comprises 14 residues.

This clone has a single count. This sequence joins TRBV4-3 and TRBJ2-5; the match to TRBD2 covers 8 bases. The CDR3 runs 16 residues. Germline assignment: CDR1 LGHNA and CDR2 YSLEER. Unmatched junction bases numbered 10, after V lost 0 bases and J lost 7 bases. CDR3 nucleotides: TGCGCCAGCAGCCAAGACTATTCAGCGGGAGCTCGGACCCAGTACTTC. Translated: CASSQDYSAGARTQYF.

Many counts were recorded for this clone. The J gene is TRBJ2-7, the V gene TRBV14, with a weak D call TRBD2 (6 bases). Germline-derived CDR1 and CDR2 are SGHDN and FVKESK. V lost 1 base and J lost 6, with 13 bases in between. The CDR3 loop spans 14 amino acids. The CDR3 protein is CASSQVTGVVEQYF. In DNA form, the CDR3 reads TGTGCCAGCAGCCAAGTTACGGGAGTTGTCGAGCAGTACTTC.

This chain connects TRBV4-1 to TRBJ1-4; 11 positions match TRBD1. Germline trimming cut 2 bases from V and 1 base from J; bases unmatched to any gene: 9. Per germline, CDR1 MGHRA and CDR2 YSYEKL. The CDR3 runs 19 residues. The CDR3: CASSQPVDRGRGTNEKLFF. The DNA for the CDR3 is TGCGCCAGCAGCCAACCCGTGGACAGGGGGCGGGGAACTAATGAAAAACTGTTTTTT.

This clone turned up a few times. The chain links TRBV5-1 to TRBJ2-7; 8 bases fit TRBD1. The germline CDR1 and CDR2 sequences are SGHRS and YFSETQ. J gave up 2 bases and V 4 bases, and 8 bases lay outside the gene matches. The CDR3 runs 15 residues. The CDR3 bases are TGCGCCAGCAGCCTGGCGACAGGGGAAACCTACGAGCAGTACTTC. Translation: CASSLATGETYEQYF.

The chain carries TRBV27 and TRBJ1-1; 8 bases fit TRBD1. Germline V gene sequence: CDR1 MNHEY, CDR2 SMNVEV (reference sequence). The V gene end was trimmed by 5 bases and the J gene end by 5 bases; junction bases not matched to a gene: 10. The CDR3 length is 15 residues. The CDR3 here is CASSRLQGAGTEAFF. In nucleotides, the CDR3 is TGTGCCAGCAGTCGCTTGCAGGGGGCTGGGACTGAAGCTTTCTTT.

The chain employs TRBV9 and TRBJ2-1, with TRBD2 identical over 7 bases. Looked up from germline, CDR1 is SGDLS and CDR2 is YYNGEE. V lost 5 bases to trimming and J lost 2 bases; unmatched junction nucleotides: 10. The CDR3 totals 16 residues. The CDR3 coding sequence is TGTGCCAGCAGTCCCGGCCCTAGCGGCCCCTACAATGAGCAGTTCTTC. Protein product: CASSPGPSGPYNEQFF.

The chain is built from TRBV7-2 and TRBJ2-7; maybe TRBD2 (6 bases). The length of the CDR3 is 14 residues. CDR1 SGHTA and CDR2 FQGNSA come from the germline V gene. Trimming took off 4 bases at V and 0 bases at J, with 10 bases between the two ends. The CDR3 DNA reads TGTGCCAGCAGCTACACGGGGGACTCCTACGAGCAGTACTTC. Amino acids: CASSYTGDSYEQYF.

This clone turned up a few times. The chain uses TRBV28 and TRBJ2-2, with 11 nucleotides matching TRBD2. The junction had 6 bases not matched to a gene; V was cut back by 6 bases and J by 3 bases. The V gene's germline CDR1 is MDHEN and CDR2 SYDVKM. CDR3 length: 16 amino acids. The CDR3 reads CASRTGTSGYTGELFF. In DNA form, the CDR3 reads TGTGCCAGCAGAACCGGGACTAGCGGATACACCGGGGAGCTGTTTTTT.

This chain joins TRBV9 and TRBJ2-5, with D perhaps being TRBD1 or TRBD2 (5 bases each). The V gene's germline CDR1 is SGDLS and CDR2 YYNGEE. The CDR3 length is 15 residues. V lost 4 bases, J lost 1 base, and 14 bases lay in between. The CDR3 bases are TGTGCCAGCAGCCACCGGGACGGCCGCCAAGAGACCCAGTACTTC. Its translation is CASSHRDGRQETQYF.

The V gene is TRBV27, the J gene TRBJ2-5; TRBD2 is a possible D gene (6 bases). The J call is in doubt because the DNA end fits TRBJ2-7 better. This CDR3 contains 15 residues. CDR1 is MNHEY, CDR2 SMNVEV, per germline (reference sequence). The CDR3 loop is CASRPRDWRAYEQYF. Here the CDR3 DNA reads TGTGCCAGCAGGCCGCGGGACTGGAGAGCCTACGAGCAGTACTTC.

The chain uses TRBV30 and TRBJ1-5, with TRBD1 matching over 7 bases. Looked up from germline, CDR1 is GTSNPN and CDR2 is SVGIG (reference sequence). With 0 bases clipped from V and 4 bases from J, the junction kept 3 bases outside the gene matches. The length of the CDR3 is 14 residues. CDR3 bases: TGTGCCTGGAGTGTCGCCAGGGGGAATCAGCCCCAGCATTTT. Translating it yields CAWSVARGNQPQHF.

On this clone itself: The same CDR3 also results from other DNA sequences found in this sample. This chain uses TRBV5-1 with TRBJ2-5, with unresolved D. Trimming pared 4 bases from V and 1 base from J, leaving 8 bases between. This CDR3 comprises 13 residues. The germline V gene has CDR1 SGHRS and CDR2 YFSETQ. The CDR3 here is CASSRDLQETQYF. CDR3 in DNA: TGCGCCAGCAGCCGCGATCTCCAAGAGACCCAGTACTTC.

This clone has ten or more counts. This chain connects TRBV5-1 to TRBJ1-2; 10 nucleotides align to TRBD1. Germline CDR1 reads SGHRS; CDR2 reads YFSETQ. J was trimmed by 4 bases and V by 3 bases; bases with no gene match: 12. The CDR3 has 17 residues. The CDR3 region is CASSWLSDRGQGYGYTF. The CDR3 bases are TGCGCCAGCAGCTGGCTTTCCGACAGGGGGCAGGGCTATGGCTACACCTTC.

The chain joins TRBV5-1 to TRBJ2-1; 13 nucleotides align to TRBD2. Germline lookup yields CDR1 SGHRS and CDR2 YFSETQ. With 1 base clipped from V and 4 bases from J, the junction kept 8 bases outside the gene matches. This CDR3 contains 18 residues. The CDR3 region is CASSLPRRTSGSYNEQFF. For the CDR3, the DNA is TGCGCCAGCAGCTTGCCCCGTCGGACTAGCGGGAGTTACAATGAGCAGTTCTTC.

The CDR3: CASSRATGGDTEAFF. In DNA form, the CDR3 reads TGTGCCAGCAGCCGCGCGACAGGGGGCGATACTGAAGCTTTCTTT. V is TRBV28 and J is TRBJ1-1; TRBD1 matches 10 bases. CDR1 MDHEN and CDR2 SYDVKM come from the germline V gene. This CDR3 has 15 amino acids. Unmatched junction bases numbered 9, after V lost 6 bases and J lost 5 bases.

This chain connects TRBV6-6 to TRBJ1-4; D gene uncertain. Trimming removed 2 bases from V and 0 bases from J, with 4 bases in between. There are 14 residues in the CDR3. Germline V gene lookup returns CDR1 MNHNY and CDR2 SVGAGI (reference sequence). In DNA, the CDR3 is TGTGCCAGCAGTTACATAGCAACTAATGAAAAACTGTTTTTT. Its protein is CASSYIATNEKLFF.

With regard to this clone: A far larger clone is one nucleotide away, so this likely arose from a read error. The V call is TRBV2, the J call TRBJ1-4, with D possibly matching TRBD1 (5 bases). The CDR3 sequence is 13 residues long. Looked up from germline, CDR1 is SNHLY and CDR2 is FYNNEI. CDR3 residues: CAGSEGDSQKLFF. CDR3 DNA: TGTGCCGGCAGTGAAGGTGACAGTCAAAAACTGTTTTTT. The full variable domain, rest sourced from reference TRBV2 and TRBJ1-4, is EPEVTQTPSHQVTQMGQEVILRCVPISNHLYFYWYRQILGQKVEFLVSFYNNEISEKSEIFDDQFSVERPDGSNFTLKIRSTKLEDSAMYFCAGSEGDSQKLFFGSGTQLSVL.

The V call is TRBV18, the J call TRBJ1-5; D remains ambiguous. The CDR3 extends over 14 amino acids. Trimming pared 3 bases from V and 2 bases from J, leaving 8 bases between. CDR1 and CDR2 from the germline V gene are KGHSH and LQKENI. CDR3 in amino acids: CASSPSAGNQPQHF. Here the CDR3 DNA reads TGTGCCAGCTCACCTTCGGCGGGCAATCAGCCCCAGCATTTT.

This rearrangement joins TRBV7-9 to TRBJ1-2, with D unresolved. Per the germline V gene, CDR1 is SEHNR and CDR2 is FQNEAQ (reference sequence). The germline V and J ends were trimmed by 5 bases and 2 bases, with 9 bases remaining between them. The CDR3 contains 13 residues. CDR3 in amino acids: CASSPAGNYGYTF. The CDR3 nucleotides read TGTGCCAGCAGCCCAGCGGGGAACTATGGCTACACCTTC.

This chain connects TRBV14 to TRBJ2-7, with 8 nucleotides matching TRBD1. This CDR3 has 17 residues. V lost 3 bases to trimming and J lost 5 bases; unmatched junction nucleotides: 15. Germline V CDR1 and CDR2: SGHDN, FVKESK. CDR3 coding DNA: TGTGCCAGCAGCCAGGCCGAGAGGGGGACAGGCCTTGACGAGCAGTACTTC. The encoded protein is CASSQAERGTGLDEQYF.

The chain joins TRBV7-2 to TRBJ2-5, with a weak D call TRBD2 (5 bases). The CDR3 contains 15 residues. Germline loops: CDR1 SGHTA, CDR2 FQGNSA. Trimming cost V 5 bases and J 2 bases, with 15 bases left between them. Here the CDR3 reads CASSPKRAVQETQYF. The CDR3 coding sequence is TGTGCCAGCAGCCCTAAGAGAGCGGTACAAGAGACCCAGTACTTC.

This clone was detected only a few times. This rearrangement joins TRBV7-9 to TRBJ2-5, with D possibly matching TRBD2 (5 bases). Germline CDR1 reads SEHNR; CDR2 reads FQNEAQ (reference sequence). The length of the CDR3 is 14 residues. Trimming stripped 5 bases from V and 4 bases from J, with 14 bases between. The CDR3 sequence is CASSRASSGETQYF. The CDR3 coding sequence is TGTGCCAGCAGCCGCGCGTCGAGCGGAGAGACCCAGTACTTC.

Details on this clone: This same CDR3 is encoded by further DNA sequences in the sample. DNA for the CDR3: TGCGCCAGCAGCTTGGCGTGGGACACTGAAGCTTTCTTT. Protein sequence: CASSLAWDTEAFF. The V call is TRBV5-1, the J call TRBJ1-1; D remains ambiguous. CDR3 length: 13 residues. With 0 bases removed from V and 3 bases from J, the gap between germline ends came to 6 bases. The germline V gene has CDR1 SGHRS and CDR2 YFSETQ.

The genes are TRBV7-9 and TRBJ1-1; TRBD1 might be the D (5 bases). From germline, CDR1 is SEHNR and CDR2 FQNEAQ (reference sequence). The CDR3 totals 14 residues. V was pared by 3 bases and J by 6 bases, with 14 bases between. This chain's CDR3 is CASSFGTAGAEAFF. CDR3 in DNA: TGTGCCAGCAGCTTCGGGACGGCGGGGGCTGAAGCTTTCTTT. Drawing the rest from reference TRBV7-9 and TRBJ1-1, the complete variable domain is DTGVSQNPRHKITKRGQNVTFRCDPISEHNRLYWYRQTLGQGPEFLTYFQNEAQLEKSRLLSDRFSAERPKGSFSTLEIQRTEQGDSAMYLCASSFGTAGAEAFFGQGTRLTVV.

The V gene is TRBV5-5, the J gene TRBJ1-1; 9 bases fit TRBD1. The CDR3 runs to 15 residues. From germline, CDR1 is SGHKS and CDR2 YYEKEE (reference sequence). J was trimmed by 3 bases and V by 4 bases; bases with no gene match: 7. CDR3 nucleotide sequence: TGTGCCAGCAGCCGTCCCGGGACAGGGTACACTGAAGCTTTCTTT. It yields the protein CASSRPGTGYTEAFF. Looking up the rest from reference TRBV5-5 and TRBJ1-1 gives the full variable domain: DAGVTQSPTHLIKTRGQQVTLRCSPISGHKSVSWYQQVLGQGPQFIFQYYEKEERGRGNFPDRFSARQFPNYSSELNVNALLLGDSALYLCASSRPGTGYTEAFFGQGTRLTVV.

The chain recombines TRBV28 with TRBJ1-2; D unclear. CDR1 and CDR2 (germline): MDHEN, SYDVKM. V gave up 2 bases and J gave up 4 bases, with 5 bases separating them. This CDR3 contains 12 residues. The CDR3 loop is CASSLLFYGYTF. Written as DNA, the CDR3 is TGTGCCAGCAGTTTACTTTTCTATGGCTACACCTTC.